This T cell receptor beta chain came from a study of blood T cell repertoires in COVID-19. Overall study context: Acute and convalescent COVID-19 specimens originated in the United States, Italy and Spain. T cells, B-cell-depleted T cells, or PBMCs provided the cDNA or gDNA that served as material.

Adults between roughly 18 and 95 years of age took part from 20 to 25 US areas. Cohorts were determined from participant-reported clinical history. Repertoires were generated with immunoSEQ multiplex PCR, while TCRdb's copy carries only in-frame clones and drops some. This table holds 200,000 to 300,000 clones, about 86% found once. The sequencing input was PBMCs or T cells enriched from blood (not recorded which). The sequence derives from a woman aged 40 to 50 with acute COVID-19.

The CDR3 region has the DNA TGTGCCAGCAGTTCGACAGGGGAAGAGACCCAGTACTTC. Protein sequence: CASSSTGEETQYF. This sequence joins TRBV12-3 or TRBV12-4 and TRBJ2-5, with 8 bases fitting TRBD1. Germline trimming cut 4 bases from V and 3 bases from J; bases unmatched to any gene: 1. This CDR3 has 13 amino acids.